Sequencing of this T cell receptor (beta chain) was carried out in a study of metastatic and nonmetastatic thyroid tumors. Thyroid surgery had not been preceded by any treatment in any patient. The CDR3 loop spans 15 amino acids. Germline assignment: CDR1 MNHEY and CDR2 SVGEGT. Trimming pared 6 bases from V and 0 bases from J, leaving 13 bases between. MiXCR reprocessed the PCR reads for TCRdb. The sample lists 15,000 to 25,000 clones; roughly 25% were seen once. This clone is medium-sized (0.01 to 0.1%). Its antigen is undetermined. Study-wide results and limits: In blood and tumor, TCR beta diversity was reportedly significantly higher in malignant thyroid tumors than in benign nodules.

This clonotype was obtained from a male donor with papillary thyroid cancer or a benign thyroid nodule (not recorded which). Some clones in this sample may be carry-over from other donors' samples. Input material: blood. The chain has TRBV6-2 or TRBV6-3 and TRBJ2-3; D is possibly TRBD1 (6 bases). This CDR3 reads CASRPGDTSTDTQYF. The CDR3, as DNA: TGTGCCAGCAGACCAGGGGATACTAGCACAGATACGCAGTATTTT.